One TCR beta chain is described in this entry. The data derive from a study of blood T cell repertoires in COVID-19. About the study: PBMCs, B-cell-depleted T cells, or T cells provided the cDNA or gDNA that made up the material.

The CDR3 runs 12 residues. Germline V gene data show CDR1 as SGHRS and CDR2 as YFSETQ. V trimming: 4 bases; J trimming: 11 bases; junction bases outside the gene matches: 6. Original processing methods: Amplification of reference gene primers provided the estimated nucleated cell counts. Assay: immunoSEQ multiplex PCR; the TCRdb copy retains only in-frame clones and omits some. The V and J calls and clone size come from that table; D and trimming were worked out from the DNA. The repertoire consists of about 190,000 clones, with more than 60% occurring once and the leading ten covering around 12%. V and J are TRBV5-1 and TRBJ1-1; 9 nucleotides agree with TRBD1. The sequenced sample was peripheral blood. This sequence originates from a woman aged 50 to 60 with acute or convalescent COVID-19. The CDR3 loop reads CASSGGDRDAFF. The CDR3 bases are TGCGCCAGCAGCGGCGGGGACAGGGACGCTTTCTTT.